These T cell receptor beta chains were read from a single sample in a study of shared clonotypes between healthy human individuals. Measured with immunoSEQ multiplex PCR; TCRdb has only the in-frame clones, and not every one. The sample holds some 1 million clones, more than 60% seen once. The sequenced sample was memory CD4+ T cells sorted from blood. The receptors were sampled from a man aged 18 to 35 in good health. Each CDR3 is given with its conserved first and last residue. Each record gives: J gene, clone size, V gene, D gene, CDR3 DNA, CDR3 protein. A D gene is named only where the DNA matches it firmly. Size is omitted from some rows. Given values are once, few, many or a class for expanded clones.

J: TRBJ2-1
size: -
V: TRBV19
D: TRBD1
DNA: TGTGCCAGTAGTGTCCAGGGGGCCAATGAGCAGTTCTTC
CDR3: CASSVQGANEQFF

J: TRBJ1-6
size: -
V: TRBV7-9
D: -
DNA: TGTGCCAGCAGCCCGGAGGGAGTGGGAAATTCACCCCTCCACTTT
CDR3: CASSPEGVGNSPLHF

J: TRBJ1-6
size: few
V: TRBV18
D: TRBD1
DNA: TGTGCCAGCTCACTAACGGGACAGGGGGCGGATAATTCACCCCTCCACTTT
CDR3: CASSLTGQGADNSPLHF

J: TRBJ1-3
size: -
V: TRBV10-3
D: -
DNA: TGTGCCATCAGTGGTGCGCGGGGAAACACCATATATTTT
CDR3: CAISGARGNTIYF

J: TRBJ1-3
size: -
V: TRBV10-3
D: TRBD1
DNA: TGTGCCATCCGTGGACAGGGTGGAAACACCATATATTTT
CDR3: CAIRGQGGNTIYF

J: TRBJ2-5
size: -
V: TRBV5-6
D: TRBD2
DNA: TGTGCCAGCAGGGGGGCCGGGGCTAGCGGGAAGGAGACCCAGTACTTC
CDR3: CASRGAGASGKETQYF

J: TRBJ1-3
size: -
V: TRBV6-5
D: TRBD1
DNA: TGTGCCAGCAGACCCAGGGGGCCCAGCACCATATATTTT
CDR3: CASRPRGPSTIYF

J: TRBJ2-4
size: many
V: TRBV2
D: TRBD1
DNA: TGTGCCAGCAGTGAAAAGGGGGCCGGCAAAAACATTCAGTACTTC
CDR3: CASSEKGAGKNIQYF

J: TRBJ1-6
size: -
V: TRBV30
D: -
DNA: TGTGCCTGGAAGGGGACACGGAATTCACCCCTCCACTTT
CDR3: CAWKGTRNSPLHF

J: TRBJ1-1
size: -
V: TRBV7-8
D: TRBD1
DNA: TGTGCCAGCAGCCGAACCAGGGGGCGAACTGAAGCTTTCTTT
CDR3: CASSRTRGRTEAFF

J: TRBJ2-3
size: -
V: TRBV7-9
D: -
DNA: TGTGCCAGCAGCTTTGGGGAGAAAGGGGATACGCAGTATTTT
CDR3: CASSFGEKGDTQYF

J: TRBJ2-3
size: once
V: TRBV18
D: -
DNA: TGTGCCAGCTCACCATTGGCCACGAACACAGATACGCAGTATTTT
CDR3: CASSPLATNTDTQYF

J: TRBJ1-4
size: once
V: TRBV28
D: -
DNA: TGTGCCAGCAGTCCCACGGCACTTTCTAATGAAAAACTGTTTTTT
CDR3: CASSPTALSNEKLFF

J: TRBJ1-2
size: -
V: TRBV2
D: -
DNA: TGTGCCAGCAGTGAATACCGGCAGAACAACTATGGCTACACCTTC
CDR3: CASSEYRQNNYGYTF

J: TRBJ1-1
size: -
V: TRBV10-1
D: -
DNA: TGCGCCAGCAGTGAGTCGACTAGGGAAGCTTTCTTT
CDR3: CASSESTREAFF

J: TRBJ1-1
size: -
V: TRBV5-6
D: -
DNA: TGTGCCAGCAGCTTGGCAGGAGGGGGCACTGAAGCTTTCTTT
CDR3: CASSLAGGGTEAFF

J: TRBJ1-6
size: -
V: TRBV12-5
D: TRBD1
DNA: TGTGCTAGTGGTTTGGGGACAGGTAATTCACCCCTCCACTTT
CDR3: CASGLGTGNSPLHF

J: TRBJ2-2
size: -
V: TRBV10-2
D: TRBD1
DNA: TGCGCCAGCATTCCTAGACAGGGCACCGGGGAGCTGTTTTTT
CDR3: CASIPRQGTGELFF

J: TRBJ2-3
size: -
V: TRBV5-1
D: -
DNA: TGCGCCAGCAGCTTGGCCCTGGCTAGCACAGATACGCAGTATTTT
CDR3: CASSLALASTDTQYF

J: TRBJ2-5
size: -
V: TRBV7-7
D: -
DNA: TGTGCTAGCAGCTTAGGAGTACAAGAGACCCAGTACTTC
CDR3: CASSLGVQETQYF

J: TRBJ2-2
size: -
V: TRBV7-3
D: -
DNA: TGTGCCAGCAGCTTAGACCCTAAGGGCGGGGAGCTGTTTTTT
CDR3: CASSLDPKGGELFF

J: TRBJ2-1
size: -
V: TRBV5-5
D: -
DNA: TGTGCCAGCAGCGGGGCATGGGGGAGCTCCTACAATGAGCAGTTCTTC
CDR3: CASSGAWGSSYNEQFF

J: TRBJ2-2
size: -
V: TRBV19
D: TRBD1
DNA: TGTGCCAGTAGTGACCCGGGACAGGGTAACACCGGGGAGCTGTTTTTT
CDR3: CASSDPGQGNTGELFF

J: TRBJ2-2
size: once
V: TRBV4-2
D: TRBD1
DNA: TGTGCCAGCAGCCACACTACGTCGGGGACAGGGAACACCGGGGAGCTGTTTTTT
CDR3: CASSHTTSGTGNTGELFF

J: TRBJ2-3
size: -
V: TRBV5-1
D: TRBD2
DNA: TGCGCCAGCAGCTTTATGACTAGCGGGAGGGCTACAGATACGCAGTATTTT
CDR3: CASSFMTSGRATDTQYF

J: TRBJ2-7
size: -
V: TRBV7-9
D: TRBD1
DNA: TGTGCCAGCAGCCACGGGACAGGGAGGTCCTACGAGCAGTACTTC
CDR3: CASSHGTGRSYEQYF

J: TRBJ1-4
size: -
V: TRBV28
D: TRBD1
DNA: TGTGCCAGCAGCTTGACAGGGGTTACTAATGAAAAACTGTTTTTT
CDR3: CASSLTGVTNEKLFF

J: TRBJ2-7
size: -
V: TRBV15
D: TRBD2
DNA: TGTGCCACCAGGACCGGGACTAGCTCCCTCGAGCAGTACTTC
CDR3: CATRTGTSSLEQYF

J: TRBJ2-1
size: -
V: TRBV2
D: TRBD1
DNA: TGTGCCAGCGCCGGGACAGTCAATGAGCAGTTCTTC
CDR3: CASAGTVNEQFF

J: TRBJ1-2
size: many
V: TRBV4-3
D: -
DNA: TGCGCCAGCAGCCAATCCCTCTCGACCTGGGGCTACACCTTC
CDR3: CASSQSLSTWGYTF

J: TRBJ2-3
size: many
V: TRBV4-2
D: -
DNA: TGTGCCAGCAGCCAAGATAACAGCGCCGCCGGTACGCAGTATTTT
CDR3: CASSQDNSAAGTQYF

J: TRBJ1-1
size: -
V: TRBV9
D: -
DNA: TGTGCCAGCAGCGCCCATTTATCGGGCACTGAAGCTTTCTTT
CDR3: CASSAHLSGTEAFF

J: TRBJ2-3
size: -
V: TRBV7-2
D: -
DNA: TGTGCCAGCAGCTCAGGTCCGGGAGATACGCAGTATTTT
CDR3: CASSSGPGDTQYF

J: TRBJ2-3
size: few
V: TRBV30
D: -
DNA: TGTGCCTGGAGTGTAAAGGGCACAGATACGCAGTATTTT
CDR3: CAWSVKGTDTQYF

J: TRBJ2-3
size: -
V: TRBV5-5
D: -
DNA: TGTGCCAGCAAGGCCTCCTTAGGGGATACGCAGTATTTT
CDR3: CASKASLGDTQYF

J: TRBJ2-5
size: -
V: TRBV7-2
D: -
DNA: TGTGCCAGCAGCCCCGGGGCAGACCAAGAGACCCAGTACTTC
CDR3: CASSPGADQETQYF

J: TRBJ1-5
size: -
V: TRBV18
D: TRBD1
DNA: TGTGCCAGCTCACGGACCGGGACAGGGGATCAGCCCCAGCATTTT
CDR3: CASSRTGTGDQPQHF

J: TRBJ1-6
size: few
V: TRBV10-1
D: -
DNA: TGCGCCAGCAGTGAGTCCCGGATATCACCCCTCCACTTT
CDR3: CASSESRISPLHF

J: TRBJ2-5
size: many
V: TRBV5-1
D: -
DNA: TGCGCCAGCAACTTACAGGGTGGGCAAGAGACCCAGTACTTC
CDR3: CASNLQGGQETQYF

J: TRBJ2-1
size: -
V: TRBV30
D: -
DNA: TGTGCCTGGAGGCGAAGCGGGCCCAGCTACAATGAGCAGTTCTTC
CDR3: CAWRRSGPSYNEQFF

J: TRBJ2-7
size: -
V: TRBV18
D: -
DNA: TGTGCCAGCTCACCACCGGGACCGACTGTTGCCTACGAGCAGTACTTC
CDR3: CASSPPGPTVAYEQYF

J: TRBJ1-5
size: -
V: TRBV7-9
D: -
DNA: TGTGCCAGCAGTCGGGACTGGGAGAATCAGCCCCAGCATTTT
CDR3: CASSRDWENQPQHF

J: TRBJ2-2
size: -
V: TRBV4-3
D: -
DNA: TGCGCCAGCAGCCAAGATGTAGTTGCGAACACCGGGGAGCTGTTTTTT
CDR3: CASSQDVVANTGELFF

J: TRBJ1-2
size: -
V: TRBV9
D: TRBD1
DNA: TGTGCCAGCAGCGCAGGGACAGACGTTAACTATGGCTACACCTTC
CDR3: CASSAGTDVNYGYTF

J: TRBJ2-6
size: -
V: TRBV28
D: -
DNA: TGTGCCAGCCTTGGGGGGGGCTCAGGGGCCAACGTCCTGACTTTC
CDR3: CASLGGGSGANVLTF

J: TRBJ2-7
size: -
V: TRBV6-5
D: TRBD2
DNA: TGTGCCAGCAGTTATGCGGGAGGGATCTCCTACGAGCAGTACTTC
CDR3: CASSYAGGISYEQYF

J: TRBJ1-3
size: -
V: TRBV30
D: -
DNA: TGTGCCTGGGGACGAACCGGGACCATATATTTT
CDR3: CAWGRTGTIYF

J: TRBJ2-1
size: -
V: TRBV25-1
D: TRBD2
DNA: TGTGCCAGCAGTGAGTTCGGTAGCGGGAGTATGTACAATGAGCAGTTCTTC
CDR3: CASSEFGSGSMYNEQFF

J: TRBJ1-2
size: -
V: TRBV7-9
D: -
DNA: TGTGCCAGCAGCTCCAAAAGCGGACAGTATGGCTACACCTTC
CDR3: CASSSKSGQYGYTF